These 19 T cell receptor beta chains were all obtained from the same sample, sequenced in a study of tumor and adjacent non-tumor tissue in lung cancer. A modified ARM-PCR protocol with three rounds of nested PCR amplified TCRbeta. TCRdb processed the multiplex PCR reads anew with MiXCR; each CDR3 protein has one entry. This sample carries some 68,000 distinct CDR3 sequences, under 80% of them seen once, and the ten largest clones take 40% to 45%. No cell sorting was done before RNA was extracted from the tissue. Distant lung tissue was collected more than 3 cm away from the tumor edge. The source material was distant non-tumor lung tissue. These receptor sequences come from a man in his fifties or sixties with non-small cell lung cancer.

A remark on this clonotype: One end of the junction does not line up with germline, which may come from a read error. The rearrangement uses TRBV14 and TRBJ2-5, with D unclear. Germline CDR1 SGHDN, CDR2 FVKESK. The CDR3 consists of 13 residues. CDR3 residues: CASSRVDQETQYF. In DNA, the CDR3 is TGTGCCAGTAGCCGGGTAGACCAAGAGACCCAGTACTTC.

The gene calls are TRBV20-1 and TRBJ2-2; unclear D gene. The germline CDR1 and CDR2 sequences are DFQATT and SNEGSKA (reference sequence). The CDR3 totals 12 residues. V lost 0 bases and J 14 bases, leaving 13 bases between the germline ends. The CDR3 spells CSARDNGERLFF. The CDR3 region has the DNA TGCAGTGCTAGAGATAATGGGGAAAGACTGTTTTTT.

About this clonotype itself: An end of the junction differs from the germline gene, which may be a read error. The CDR3 nucleotides read TGCGCCTGCAGCTTGGGAGAGGGCACTGAAGCTTTCTTT. The encoded protein is CACSLGEGTEAFF. The chain recombines TRBV5-1 with TRBJ1-1; D remains ambiguous. Germline CDR1 and CDR2: SGHRS and YFSETQ. CDR3 length: 13 amino acids.

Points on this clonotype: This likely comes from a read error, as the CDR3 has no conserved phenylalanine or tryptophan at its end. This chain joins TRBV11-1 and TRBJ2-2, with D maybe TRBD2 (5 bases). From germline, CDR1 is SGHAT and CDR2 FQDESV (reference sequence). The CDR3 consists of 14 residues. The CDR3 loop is CTSSYTSGTWELFP. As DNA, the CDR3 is TGTACCAGCAGCTATACTAGTGGCACCTGGGAGCTGTTTCCT.

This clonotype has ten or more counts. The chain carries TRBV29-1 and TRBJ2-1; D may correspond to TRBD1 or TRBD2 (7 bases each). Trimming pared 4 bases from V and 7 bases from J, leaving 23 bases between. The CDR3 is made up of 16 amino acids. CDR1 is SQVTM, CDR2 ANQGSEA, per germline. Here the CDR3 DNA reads TGCAGCGTTGTGGTGGGAGGGGGCGGCTTAGGGAATGAGCAGTTCTTC. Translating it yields CSVVVGGGGLGNEQFF.

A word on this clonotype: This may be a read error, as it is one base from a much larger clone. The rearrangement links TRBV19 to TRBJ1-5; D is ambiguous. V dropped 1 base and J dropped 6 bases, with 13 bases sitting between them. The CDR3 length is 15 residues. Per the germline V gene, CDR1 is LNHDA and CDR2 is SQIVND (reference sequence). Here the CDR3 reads CASSIGGFRGQPQHF. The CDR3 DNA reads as TGTGCCAGTAGTATAGGAGGGTTCCGCGGTCAGCCCCAGCATTTT. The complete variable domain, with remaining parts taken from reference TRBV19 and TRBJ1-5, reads DGGITQSPKYLFRKEGQNVTLSCEQNLNHDAMYWYRQDPGQGLRLIYYSQIVNDFQKGDIAEGYSVSREKKESFPLTVTSAQKNPTAFYLCASSIGGFRGQPQHFGDGTRLSIL.

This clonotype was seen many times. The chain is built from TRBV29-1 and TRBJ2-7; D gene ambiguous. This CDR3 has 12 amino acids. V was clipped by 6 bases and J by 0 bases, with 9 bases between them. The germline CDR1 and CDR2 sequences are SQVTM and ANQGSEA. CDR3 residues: CSVSVSSYEQYF. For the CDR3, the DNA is TGCAGCGTATCGGTCAGCTCCTACGAGCAGTACTTC.

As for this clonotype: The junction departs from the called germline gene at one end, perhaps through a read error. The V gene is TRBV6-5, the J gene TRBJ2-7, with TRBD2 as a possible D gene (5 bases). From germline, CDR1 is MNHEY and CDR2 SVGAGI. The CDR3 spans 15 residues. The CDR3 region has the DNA TGTGACAGCAGTTACTCGAGGTGGGAGACGGCCGAGCAATATTTC. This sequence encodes CDSSYSRWETAEQYF.

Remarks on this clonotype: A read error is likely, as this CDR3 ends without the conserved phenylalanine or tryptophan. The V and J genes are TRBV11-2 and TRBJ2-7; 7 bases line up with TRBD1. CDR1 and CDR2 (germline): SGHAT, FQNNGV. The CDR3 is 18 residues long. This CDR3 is CANSLNRERRQGPYEQYI. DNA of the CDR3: TGTGCCAACAGCTTAAATAGAGAACGGAGACAGGGCCCCTACGAGCAGTACATC.

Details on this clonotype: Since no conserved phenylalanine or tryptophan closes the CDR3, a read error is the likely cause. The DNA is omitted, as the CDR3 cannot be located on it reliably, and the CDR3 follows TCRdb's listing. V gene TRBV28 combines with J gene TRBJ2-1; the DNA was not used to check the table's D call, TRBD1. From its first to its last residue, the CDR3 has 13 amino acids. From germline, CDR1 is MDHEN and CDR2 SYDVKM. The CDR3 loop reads CASSLGGYNEQFL.

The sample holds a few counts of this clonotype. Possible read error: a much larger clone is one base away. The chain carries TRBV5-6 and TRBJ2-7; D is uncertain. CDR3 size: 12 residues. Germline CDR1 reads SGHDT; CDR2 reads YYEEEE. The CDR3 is CACSLEHNEQYF. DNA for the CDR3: TGTGCCTGCAGCTTGGAGCACAACGAGCAGTACTTC.

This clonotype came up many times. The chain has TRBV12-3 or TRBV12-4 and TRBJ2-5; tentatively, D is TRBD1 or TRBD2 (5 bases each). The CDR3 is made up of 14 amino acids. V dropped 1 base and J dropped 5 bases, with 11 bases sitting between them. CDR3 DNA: TGTGCCAGCAGTTTAGACGGGGCTGGGGAGACCCAGTACTTC. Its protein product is CASSLDGAGETQYF.

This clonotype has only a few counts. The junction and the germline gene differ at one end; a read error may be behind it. The CDR3 nucleotides are TGTGCCAGCAGTTTCGGACGGATCTATGAGCAGTGCTTC. Translated, it gives CASSFGRIYEQCF. The chain recombines TRBV6-5 with TRBJ2-7; the D is unclear. The CDR3 contains 13 residues. Germline loops: CDR1 MNHEY, CDR2 SVGAGI.

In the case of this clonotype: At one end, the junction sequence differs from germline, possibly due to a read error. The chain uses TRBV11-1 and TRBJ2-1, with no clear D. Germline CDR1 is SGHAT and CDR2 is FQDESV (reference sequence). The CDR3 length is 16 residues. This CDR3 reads CASILVHRIGMNEQFF. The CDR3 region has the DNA TGTGCCAGCATCTTAGTTCATAGGATTGGGATGAATGAGCAGTTCTTC.

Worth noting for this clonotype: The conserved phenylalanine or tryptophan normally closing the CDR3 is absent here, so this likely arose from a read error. CDR3 residues: CASSPQSVGIDEQYL. CDR3 in DNA: TGTGCAAGCAGTCCCCAGTCCGTCGGTATCGACGAGCAGTACCTC. V and J are TRBV6-5 and TRBJ2-7; D uncertain. Germline loops: CDR1 MNHEY, CDR2 SVGAGI. The CDR3 runs 15 residues.

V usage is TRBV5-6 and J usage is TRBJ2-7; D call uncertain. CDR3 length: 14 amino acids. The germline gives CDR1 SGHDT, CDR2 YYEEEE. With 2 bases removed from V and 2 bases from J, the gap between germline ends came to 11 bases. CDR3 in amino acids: CASSFGIDPYEQYF. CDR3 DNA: TGTGCCAGCAGCTTTGGAATAGACCCCTACGAGCAGTACTTC.

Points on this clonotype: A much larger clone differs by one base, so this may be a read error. The CDR3 nucleotides read TGCGCCAGCAGCCAAGCATCGGTCGGGGAGACCCAGTACTTC. Protein product: CASSQASVGETQYF. This chain uses TRBV4-1 with TRBJ2-5, with no clear D. This CDR3 spans 14 amino acids. Germline V gene lookup returns CDR1 MGHRA and CDR2 YSYEKL. V was cut by 1 base and J by 5 bases, with 11 bases left in between.

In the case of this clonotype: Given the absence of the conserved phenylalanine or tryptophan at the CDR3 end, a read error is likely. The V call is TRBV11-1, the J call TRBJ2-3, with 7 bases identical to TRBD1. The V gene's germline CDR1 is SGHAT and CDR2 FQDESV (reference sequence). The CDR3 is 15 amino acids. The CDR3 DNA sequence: TGTGCCAGCAGTCCCGAGACAGGGTTCACAGATGCGCAGTATTCT. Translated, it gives CASSPETGFTDAQYS.

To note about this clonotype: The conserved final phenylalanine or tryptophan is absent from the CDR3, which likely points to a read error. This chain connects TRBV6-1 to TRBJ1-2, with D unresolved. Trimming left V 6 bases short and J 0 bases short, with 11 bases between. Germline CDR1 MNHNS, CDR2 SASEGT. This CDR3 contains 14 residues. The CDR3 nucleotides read TGTGCCAGCAGCCCGGATCCAGCTAACTATGGCTACACCTCC. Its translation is CASSPDPANYGYTS.